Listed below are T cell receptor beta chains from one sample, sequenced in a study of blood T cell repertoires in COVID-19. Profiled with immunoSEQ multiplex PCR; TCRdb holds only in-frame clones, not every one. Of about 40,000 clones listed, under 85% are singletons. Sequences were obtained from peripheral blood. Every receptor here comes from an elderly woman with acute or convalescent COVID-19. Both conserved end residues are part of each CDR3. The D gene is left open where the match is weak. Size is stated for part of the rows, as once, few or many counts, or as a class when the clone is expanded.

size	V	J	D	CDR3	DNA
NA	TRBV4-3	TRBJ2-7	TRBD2	CASSSSGWSYEQYF	TGCGCCAGCAGCTCTAGCGGGTGGTCTTACGAGCAGTACTTC
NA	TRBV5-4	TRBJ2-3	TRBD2	CASSLRSSGRGDTQYF	TGTGCCAGCAGCTTAAGGAGTAGCGGGAGAGGAGATACGCAGTATTTT
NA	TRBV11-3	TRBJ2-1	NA	CASSFDDPRDEQFF	TGTGCCAGCAGCTTCGACGACCCCCGGGATGAGCAGTTCTTC
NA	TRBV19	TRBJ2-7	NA	CASSILGSNLYEQYF	TGTGCCAGTAGTATCCTCGGGAGCAACCTCTACGAGCAGTACTTC
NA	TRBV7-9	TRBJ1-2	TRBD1	CASSLEDRALYGYTF	TGTGCCAGCAGCTTAGAGGACAGGGCTCTCTATGGCTACACCTTC
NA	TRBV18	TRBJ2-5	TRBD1	CASSPGTEETQYF	TGTGCCAGCTCACCAGGGACAGAAGAGACCCAGTACTTC
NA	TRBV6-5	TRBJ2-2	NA	CASVDFTGELFF	TGTGCCAGCGTTGACTTTACCGGGGAGCTGTTTTTT
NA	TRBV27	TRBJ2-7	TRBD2	CASSPLAASYEQYF	TGTGCCAGCAGTCCACTAGCGGCCTCCTACGAGCAGTACTTC
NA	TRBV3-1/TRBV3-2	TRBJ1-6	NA	CASSPTQGRNSPLHF	TGTGCCAGCAGCCCAACACAGGGTAGGAATTCACCCCTCCACTTT
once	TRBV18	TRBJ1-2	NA	CASSPPESRGNYGYTF	TGTGCCAGCTCACCACCGGAGAGCCGGGGAAACTATGGCTACACCTTC
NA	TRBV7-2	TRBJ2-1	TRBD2	CASSPRLASASGNEQFF	TGTGCCAGCAGTCCTAGACTAGCCTCCGCCTCGGGGAATGAGCAGTTCTTC
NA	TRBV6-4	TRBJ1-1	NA	CAGPMTSSEPRPGGTEAFF	TGTGCCGGACCTATGACATCATCGGAGCCGCGACCGGGGGGCACTGAAGCTTTCTTT
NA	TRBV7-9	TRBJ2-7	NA	CASSLGVAEYEQYF	TGTGCCAGCAGCTTAGGGGTAGCGGAATACGAGCAGTACTTC
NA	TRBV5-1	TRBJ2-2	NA	CASSPTGSAGTGELFF	TGCGCCAGCAGTCCCACCGGGAGCGCGGGCACCGGGGAGCTGTTTTTT
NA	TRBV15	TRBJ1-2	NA	CATSRGTSVGTF	TGTGCCACCAGCAGAGGGACTTCCGTGGGAACTTTC
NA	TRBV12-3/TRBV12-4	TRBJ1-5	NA	CASSLAGHQPQHF	TGTGCCAGCAGTTTAGCGGGGCATCAGCCCCAGCATTTT
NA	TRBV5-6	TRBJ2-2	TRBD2	CASSLGLAGANTGELFF	TGTGCCAGCAGCTTGGGACTAGCGGGAGCGAACACCGGGGAGCTGTTTTTT
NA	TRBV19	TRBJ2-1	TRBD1	CASTTRTGGYNEQFF	TGTGCCAGTACTACCCGGACAGGGGGGTACAATGAGCAGTTCTTC
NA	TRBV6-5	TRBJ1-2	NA	CASSPSRTNYGYTF	TGTGCCAGCAGTCCTAGCCGGACCAACTATGGCTACACCTTC
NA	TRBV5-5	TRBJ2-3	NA	CASSLGLGTDTQYF	TGTGCCAGCAGCTTGGGGTTAGGCACAGATACGCAGTATTTT
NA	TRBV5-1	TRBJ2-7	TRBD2	CASSFTSGSWYEQYF	TGCGCCAGCAGCTTCACTAGCGGGAGTTGGTACGAGCAGTACTTC
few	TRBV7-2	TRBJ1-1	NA	CASSLRGRGGEAFF	TGTGCCAGCAGCTTGCGGGGGCGCGGGGGAGAAGCTTTCTTT
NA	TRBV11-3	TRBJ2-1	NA	CASSNRDIGHNEQFF	TGTGCCAGCAGTAACCGGGACATAGGCCACAATGAGCAGTTCTTC
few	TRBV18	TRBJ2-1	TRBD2	CASSLGLAGGPRDEQFF	TGTGCCAGCTCACTCGGACTAGCGGGAGGCCCTAGGGATGAGCAGTTCTTC
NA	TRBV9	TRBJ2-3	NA	CASSARDGLGGTDTQYF	TGTGCCAGCAGCGCCCGGGACGGTTTAGGGGGAACAGATACGCAGTATTTT
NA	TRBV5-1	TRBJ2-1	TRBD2	CATHAHSGRADEQFF	TGCGCCACCCACGCACATAGCGGGAGGGCCGATGAGCAGTTCTTC
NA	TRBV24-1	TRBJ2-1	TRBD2	CATSEAGTSGYNEQFF	TGTGCCACCAGTGAGGCCGGGACTAGCGGTTACAATGAGCAGTTCTTC
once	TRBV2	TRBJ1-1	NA	CASSERVNTEAFF	TGTGCCAGCAGTGAGAGGGTGAACACTGAAGCTTTCTTT
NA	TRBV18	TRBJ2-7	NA	CASSPAANSYEQYF	TGTGCCAGCTCACCTGCCGCGAACTCCTACGAGCAGTACTTC
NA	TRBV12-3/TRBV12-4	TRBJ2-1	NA	CASSKGLPNEQFF	TGTGCCAGCAGTAAAGGACTGCCGAATGAGCAGTTCTTC
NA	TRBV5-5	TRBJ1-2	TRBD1	CASSPFGPGQSSYGYTF	TGTGCCAGCAGCCCATTCGGGCCGGGACAGTCTAGCTATGGCTACACCTTC
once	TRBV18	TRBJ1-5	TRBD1	CASSLRTGKNQPQHF	TGTGCCAGCTCACTGCGGACAGGTAAAAATCAGCCCCAGCATTTT
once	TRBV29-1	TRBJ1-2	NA	CSVTQGLGGYTF	TGCAGCGTTACCCAGGGTTTAGGTGGCTACACCTTC